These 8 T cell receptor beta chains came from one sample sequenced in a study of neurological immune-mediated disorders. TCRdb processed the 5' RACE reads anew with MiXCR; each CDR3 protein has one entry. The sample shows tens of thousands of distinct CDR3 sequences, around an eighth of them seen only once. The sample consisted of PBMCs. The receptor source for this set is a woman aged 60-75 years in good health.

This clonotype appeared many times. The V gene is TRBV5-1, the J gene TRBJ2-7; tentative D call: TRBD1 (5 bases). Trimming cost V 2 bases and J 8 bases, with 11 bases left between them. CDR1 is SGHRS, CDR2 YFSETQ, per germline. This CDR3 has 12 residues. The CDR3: CASSLSSDKQYF. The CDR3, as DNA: TGCGCCAGCAGCTTAAGCTCGGACAAGCAGTACTTC.

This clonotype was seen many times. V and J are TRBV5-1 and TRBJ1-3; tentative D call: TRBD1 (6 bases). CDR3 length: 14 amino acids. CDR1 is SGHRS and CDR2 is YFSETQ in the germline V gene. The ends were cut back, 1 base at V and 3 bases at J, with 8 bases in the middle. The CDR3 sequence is CASSLTGFGNTIYF. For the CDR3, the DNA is TGCGCCAGCAGCTTGACAGGGTTTGGAAACACCATATATTTT.

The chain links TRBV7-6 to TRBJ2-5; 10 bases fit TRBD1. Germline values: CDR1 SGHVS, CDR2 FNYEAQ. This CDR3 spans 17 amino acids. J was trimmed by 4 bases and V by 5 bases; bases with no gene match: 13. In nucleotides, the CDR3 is TGTGCCAGCAGCATCCTCGCCGGGACAGGGGTCGGAGAGACCCAGTACTTC. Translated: CASSILAGTGVGETQYF.

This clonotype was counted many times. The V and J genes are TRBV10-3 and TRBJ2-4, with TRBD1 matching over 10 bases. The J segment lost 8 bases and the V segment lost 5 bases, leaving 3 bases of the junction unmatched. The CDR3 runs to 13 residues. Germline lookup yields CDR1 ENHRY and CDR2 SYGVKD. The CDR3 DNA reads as TGTGCCATCAGTCGACAGGGGGCGGACATTCAGTACTTC. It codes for CAISRQGADIQYF.

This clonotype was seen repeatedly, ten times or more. Here the CDR3 reads CATSRERGARDQPQHF. CDR3 sequence (DNA): TGTGCCACCAGCAGAGAGAGGGGGGCGAGGGATCAGCCCCAGCATTTT. The chain employs TRBV15 and TRBJ1-5; D might be TRBD1 (6 bases). The length of the CDR3 is 16 residues. V dropped 0 bases and J dropped 5 bases, with 14 bases sitting between them. The germline V gene has CDR1 LNHNV and CDR2 YYDKDF (reference sequence).

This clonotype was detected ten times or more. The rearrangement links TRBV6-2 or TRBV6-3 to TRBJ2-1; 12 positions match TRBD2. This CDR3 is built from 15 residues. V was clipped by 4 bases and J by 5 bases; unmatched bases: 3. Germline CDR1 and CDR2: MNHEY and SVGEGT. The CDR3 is CASSFWTSGNNEQFF. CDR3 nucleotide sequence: TGTGCCAGCAGTTTTTGGACTAGCGGGAACAATGAGCAGTTCTTC.

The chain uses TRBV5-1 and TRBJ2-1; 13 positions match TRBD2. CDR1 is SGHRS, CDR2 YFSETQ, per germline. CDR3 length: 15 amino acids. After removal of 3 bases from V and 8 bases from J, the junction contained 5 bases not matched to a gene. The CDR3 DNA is TGCGCCAGCAGCTCCGGGACTAGCGGGGTTCATGAGCAGTTCTTC. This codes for CASSSGTSGVHEQFF.

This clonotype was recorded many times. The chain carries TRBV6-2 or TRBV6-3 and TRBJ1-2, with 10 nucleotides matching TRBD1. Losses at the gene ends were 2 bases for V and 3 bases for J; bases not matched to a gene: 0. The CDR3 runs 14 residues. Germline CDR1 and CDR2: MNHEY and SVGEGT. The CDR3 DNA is TGTGCCAGCAGTTACGGACAGGGGGACTATGGCTACACCTTC. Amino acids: CASSYGQGDYGYTF.